This T cell receptor (beta chain) was documented in a study of blood T cells in healthy people across ages. Germline V gene sequence: CDR1 DFQATT, CDR2 SNEGSKA (reference sequence). The CDR3 runs to 14 residues. V was clipped by 4 bases and J by 3 bases, with 14 bases between them. This clonotype was recorded many times. Together with a sample-barcoded 5' primer, a J-beta primer mix was included in a second PCR lasting about 6 to 12 cycles. Each CDR3 protein gets one entry after TCRdb re-called the 5' RACE reads with MiXCR. The sample records 1.5 million to 2 million distinct CDR3 sequences, 25% to 30% being singletons.

Sequencing was performed on blood. This TCR derives from a woman in her twenties or thirties in good health. V gene TRBV20-1 combines with J gene TRBJ2-3; the D call may be TRBD1 or TRBD2 (6 bases each). This CDR3 is CSATLRGRTDTQYF. Written as DNA, the CDR3 is TGCAGTGCTACATTACGGGGGCGGACAGATACGCAGTATTTT.